Listed here are 13 T cell receptor beta chains from one sample, sequenced in a study of T cells in Graves' hyperthyroidism and ophthalmopathy. Amplification targeted TCR beta CDR3 regions from RNA transcripts. Primed by the HTBI set, a first-round RT-PCR was run on the TCR CDR3. TCRdb called the multiplex PCR reads again in MiXCR, with one record for every CDR3 protein. This table holds some 570,000 distinct CDR3 sequences, 12% to 15% found once. Material for sequencing was blood. The receptors shown here come from a woman aged 18-30 years with Graves' ophthalmopathy.

The V call is TRBV5-1, the J call TRBJ2-7; TRBD1 agrees at 7 bases. CDR3 size: 16 residues. From germline, CDR1 is SGHRS and CDR2 YFSETQ. J was trimmed by 1 base and V by 3 bases; bases with no gene match: 10. CDR3 bases: TGCGCCAGCAGCTCACTAACGCCGGGACAGTCCTACGAGCAGTACTTC. Its translation: CASSSLTPGQSYEQYF.

This clonotype was seen only a few times. This sequence may be a read error, since a much larger clone differs from it by one base. V and J are TRBV12-3 or TRBV12-4 and TRBJ2-7, with 7 bases that match TRBD2. The CDR3 extends over 13 amino acids. Trimming took 5 bases from V and 3 from J; bases not matched to a gene: 4. The CDR3 region is CASSEGRDYEQYF. CDR3 bases: TGTGCCAGCAGTGAGGGGAGGGACTACGAGCAGTACTTC.

This clonotype has at least ten counts. V usage is TRBV30 and J usage is TRBJ2-7; tentatively, D is TRBD1 (6 bases). The CDR3 consists of 11 residues. Germline V lookup: CDR1 GTSNPN, CDR2 SVGIG (reference sequence). Trimming stripped 4 bases from V and 5 bases from J, with 9 bases between. CDR3: CAWNRVDEQYF. In DNA, the CDR3 is TGTGCCTGGAACAGGGTCGACGAGCAGTACTTC. Filled out from reference TRBV30 and TRBJ2-7, the complete variable domain reads SQTIHQWPATLVQPVGSPLSLECTVEGTSNPNLYWYRQAAGRGLQLLFYSVGIGQISSEVPQNLSASRPQDRQFILSSKKLLLSDSGFYLCAWNRVDEQYFGPGTRLTVT.

This chain joins TRBV27 and TRBJ1-2; the match to TRBD1 covers 7 bases. The CDR3 length is 17 residues. Trimming at V came to 6 bases and at J to 0 bases, leaving 13 bases not matched to a gene. In germline, CDR1 is MNHEY, CDR2 SMNVEV (reference sequence). The CDR3 bases are TGTGCCAGCAGAAGGGAGTTTGGGGACAGAACTAACTATGGCTACACCTTC. It yields the protein CASRREFGDRTNYGYTF.

To note about this clonotype: A much larger clone is a single base away; this may be a read error. This chain's CDR3 is CGGGGPQTNEKLFF. In DNA, the CDR3 is TGCGGCGGAGGAGGGCCGCAAACTAATGAAAAACTGTTTTTT. This rearrangement joins TRBV29-1 to TRBJ1-4, with D unclear. CDR1 and CDR2 from the germline V gene are SQVTM and ANQGSEA. This CDR3 has 14 residues.

This clonotype was seen at least ten times. This sequence joins TRBV6-5 and TRBJ1-1, with D uncertain. From germline, CDR1 is MNHEY and CDR2 SVGAGI. V was pared by 2 bases and J by 0 bases, with 10 bases between. The CDR3 has 15 amino acids. In DNA, the CDR3 is TGTGCCAGCAGTTACCAAACGGACGTGAACACTGAAGCTTTCTTT. Translated, it gives CASSYQTDVNTEAFF.

This clonotype was counted ten times or more. The chain joins TRBV19 to TRBJ2-5; 11 bases match TRBD2. The ends lost 3 bases at V and 2 bases at J; junction bases unmatched: 5. The CDR3 has 16 residues. Looked up from germline, CDR1 is LNHDA and CDR2 is SQIVND (reference sequence). CDR3 region: CASSMFRLAGQETQYF. CDR3 DNA: TGTGCCAGTAGTATGTTTCGACTAGCGGGGCAAGAGACCCAGTACTTC.

In its sample, this clonotype was seen many times. The chain joins TRBV7-9 to TRBJ2-3; 12 bases are shared with TRBD2. Germline CDR1 SEHNR, CDR2 FQNEAQ (reference sequence). Trimming took 5 bases from V and 6 from J; bases not matched to a gene: 15. The CDR3 is 18 residues long. The CDR3, as DNA: TGTGCCAGCAGCGCGACTAGCGGGAGACGCGCCCTTCGGGATACGCAGTATTTT. Protein product: CASSATSGRRALRDTQYF.

V and J are TRBV5-4 and TRBJ1-2, with 10 bases aligning to TRBD1. The CDR3 has 14 amino acids. Germline CDR1 and CDR2: SGHNT and YYREEE (reference sequence). Trimming took 2 bases from V and 8 from J; bases not matched to a gene: 6. CDR3 bases: TGTGCCAGCAGCTTAGGACAGGGGGTGGGAGGCTACACCTTC. It is translated as CASSLGQGVGGYTF.

This clonotype showed up just a few times. This sequence joins TRBV7-3 and TRBJ2-1; 11 positions match TRBD1. Germline V gives CDR1 SGHTA, CDR2 FQGTGA. The CDR3 contains 15 residues. V trimming: 2 bases; J trimming: 6 bases; junction bases outside the gene matches: 3. CDR3 region: CASSLWDRGGNEQFF. CDR3 nucleotides: TGTGCCAGCAGCTTATGGGACAGGGGGGGCAATGAGCAGTTCTTC.

Note on this clonotype: A much larger clone differs from this one at a single base, so this may be a read error. This likely comes from a read error, as the CDR3 has no conserved phenylalanine or tryptophan at its end. The chain couples TRBV6-5 to TRBJ1-3; D uncertain. The V end was cut by 3 bases, the J end by 2 bases, with 14 bases between. Looked up from germline, CDR1 is MNHEY and CDR2 is SVGAGI. This CDR3 region has 16 residues. The CDR3 sequence: CASSYGPTIAGNTIYL. The CDR3 region has the DNA TGTGCCAGCAGTTATGGACCTACGATAGCTGGAAACACCATATATCTT.

The chain joins TRBV15 to TRBJ1-5, with D possibly matching TRBD1 (5 bases). Germline CDR1 reads LNHNV; CDR2 reads YYDKDF (reference sequence). The CDR3 runs to 15 residues. The ends were cut back, 3 bases at V and 0 bases at J, with 9 bases in the middle. The CDR3 sequence: CATSSATGSNQPQHF. The CDR3 nucleotides read TGTGCCACCAGCAGTGCCACAGGTAGCAATCAGCCCCAGCATTTT.

The sample holds a few counts of this clonotype. The rearrangement uses TRBV2 and TRBJ2-3, with 11 bases matching TRBD2. The germline gives CDR1 SNHLY, CDR2 FYNNEI. The CDR3 loop spans 14 amino acids. With V trimmed by 10 bases and J by 3 bases, 6 bases remained unmatched. The CDR3, as DNA: TGTGCCAACCCACTAGCGGGAGAAACAGATACGCAGTATTTT. This codes for CANPLAGETDTQYF. The variable domain in full, with the rest retrieved from reference TRBV2 and TRBJ2-3, is EPEVTQTPSHQVTQMGQEVILRCVPISNHLYFYWYRQILGQKVEFLVSFYNNEISEKSEIFDDQFSVERPDGSNFTLKIRSTKLEDSAMYFCANPLAGETDTQYFGPGTRLTVL.